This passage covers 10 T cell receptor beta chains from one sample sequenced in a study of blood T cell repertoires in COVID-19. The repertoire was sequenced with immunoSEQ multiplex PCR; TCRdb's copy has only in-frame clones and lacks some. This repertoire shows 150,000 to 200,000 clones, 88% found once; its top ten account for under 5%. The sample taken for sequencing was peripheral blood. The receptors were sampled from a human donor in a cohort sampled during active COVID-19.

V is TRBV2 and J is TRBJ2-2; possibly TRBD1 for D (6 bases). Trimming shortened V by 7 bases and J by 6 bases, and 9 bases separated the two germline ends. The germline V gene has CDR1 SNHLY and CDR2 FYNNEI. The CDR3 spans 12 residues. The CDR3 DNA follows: TGTGCCAGCATGCAGGGGTCCGGGGAGCTGTTTTTT. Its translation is CASMQGSGELFF.

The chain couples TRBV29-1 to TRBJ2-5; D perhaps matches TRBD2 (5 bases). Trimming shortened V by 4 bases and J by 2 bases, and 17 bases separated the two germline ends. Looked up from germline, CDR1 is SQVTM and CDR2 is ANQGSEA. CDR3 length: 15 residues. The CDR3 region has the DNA TGCAGCGTTGGGACCATGACTACAAAGCAAGAGACCCAGTACTTC. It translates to CSVGTMTTKQETQYF. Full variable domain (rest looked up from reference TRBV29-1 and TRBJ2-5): SAVISQKPSRDICQRGTSLTIQCQVDSQVTMMFWYRQQPGQSLTLIATANQGSEATYESGFVIDKFPISRPNLTFSTLTVSNMSPEDSSIYLCSVGTMTTKQETQYFGPGTRLLVL.

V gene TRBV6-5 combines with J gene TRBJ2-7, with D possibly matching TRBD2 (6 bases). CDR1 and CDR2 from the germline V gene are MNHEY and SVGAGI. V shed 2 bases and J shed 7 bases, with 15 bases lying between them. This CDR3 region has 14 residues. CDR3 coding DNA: TGTGCCAGCAGTTACAGACTAGGGTGGGGAGAGCAGTACTTC. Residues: CASSYRLGWGEQYF.

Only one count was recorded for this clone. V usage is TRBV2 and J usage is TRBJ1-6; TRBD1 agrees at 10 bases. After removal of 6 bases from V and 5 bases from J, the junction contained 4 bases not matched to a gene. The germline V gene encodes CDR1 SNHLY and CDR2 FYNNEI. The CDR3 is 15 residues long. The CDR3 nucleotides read TGTGCCAGCAGACAAGGGACAGGGGATAATTCACCCCTCCACTTT. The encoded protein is CASRQGTGDNSPLHF.

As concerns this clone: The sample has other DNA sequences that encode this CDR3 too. This chain's CDR3 is CASSFRLAGGTDTQYF. The CDR3 coding sequence is TGCGCCAGCAGCTTCAGACTAGCGGGGGGCACAGATACGCAGTATTTT. This rearrangement joins TRBV5-1 to TRBJ2-3, with 12 nucleotides matching TRBD2. The CDR3 spans 16 residues. Per germline, CDR1 SGHRS and CDR2 YFSETQ. The ends lost 2 bases at V and 1 base at J; junction bases unmatched: 2.

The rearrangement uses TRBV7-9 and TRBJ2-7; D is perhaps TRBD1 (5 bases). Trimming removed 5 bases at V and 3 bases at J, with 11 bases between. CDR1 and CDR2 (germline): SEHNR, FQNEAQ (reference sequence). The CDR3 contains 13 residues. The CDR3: CASSPQGFYEQYF. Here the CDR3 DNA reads TGTGCCAGCAGCCCCCAGGGTTTCTACGAGCAGTACTTC.

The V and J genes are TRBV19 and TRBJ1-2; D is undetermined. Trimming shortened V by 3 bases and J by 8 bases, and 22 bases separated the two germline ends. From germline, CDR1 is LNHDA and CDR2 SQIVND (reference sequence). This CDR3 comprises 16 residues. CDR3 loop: CASSMGLRVGVGGYTF. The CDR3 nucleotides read TGTGCCAGTAGTATGGGCTTGCGGGTAGGAGTTGGAGGCTACACCTTC.

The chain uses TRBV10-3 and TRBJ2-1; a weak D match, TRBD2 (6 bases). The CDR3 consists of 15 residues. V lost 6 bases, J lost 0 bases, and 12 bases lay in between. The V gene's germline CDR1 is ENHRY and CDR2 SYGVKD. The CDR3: CAISAVGGSYNEQFF. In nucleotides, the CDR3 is TGTGCCATCAGCGCTGTGGGGGGCTCCTACAATGAGCAGTTCTTC.

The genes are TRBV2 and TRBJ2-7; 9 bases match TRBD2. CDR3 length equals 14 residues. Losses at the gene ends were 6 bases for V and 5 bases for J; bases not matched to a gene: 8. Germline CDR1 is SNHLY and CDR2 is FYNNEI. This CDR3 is CASRMRGGGDEQYF. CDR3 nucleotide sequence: TGTGCCAGCAGGATGCGGGGCGGGGGGGACGAGCAGTACTTC.

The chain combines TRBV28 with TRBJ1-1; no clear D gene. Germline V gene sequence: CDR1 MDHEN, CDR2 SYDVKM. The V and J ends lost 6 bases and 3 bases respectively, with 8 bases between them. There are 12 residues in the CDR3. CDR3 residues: CASRARDTEAFF. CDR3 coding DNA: TGTGCCAGCAGGGCGAGGGACACTGAAGCTTTCTTT.